This paragraph covers one T cell receptor (beta chain) sequence. CDR1 and CDR2 from the germline V gene are LNHDA and SQIVND (reference sequence). The CDR3 covers 18 residues. V lost 3 bases, J lost 3 bases, and 20 bases lay in between. This entry comes from a study of T cells in Graves' hyperthyroidism and ophthalmopathy. What was amplified from RNA transcripts were TCR beta CDR3 regions. TCR CDR3 underwent first-round RT-PCR with the HTBI primer set. MiXCR was run by TCRdb on the multiplex PCR reads, yielding one entry per CDR3 protein. The sample lists around 300,000 distinct CDR3 sequences, more than 10% occurring once.

Input material: blood. The receptor comes from a woman aged 30 to 39 with Graves' hyperthyroidism that later progressed to Graves' ophthalmopathy. This chain links TRBV19 with TRBJ2-2; D is perhaps TRBD1 (6 bases). The CDR3 sequence: CASSISEAGEDYTGELFF. CDR3 coding DNA: TGTGCCAGTAGTATCTCCGAGGCAGGGGAAGATTACACCGGGGAGCTGTTTTTT.